This TCR beta chain was sequenced for a study of early stage breast cancer tumors. Whole-study findings and limits: Tumors had roughly 2.5-fold higher T cell density than normal breast.

TCRdb's table, derived via immunoSEQ multiplex PCR, lists solely in-frame clones and lacks some. The sample carries about 51,000 clones, around four fifths recorded once. V was shortened by 4 bases and J by 1 base, with 13 bases between the two germline ends. The CDR3 sequence is 15 residues long. Per the germline V gene, CDR1 is SGHTA and CDR2 is FQGNSA. Concerning this clone: Its specificity is not known.

J is TRBJ1-1 and V is TRBV7-2; possibly TRBD1 for D (5 bases). Sequenced sample: blood. The sequence came from a person aged 40-50 years with breast cancer. The CDR3 nucleotides are TGTGCCAGCAGCTATCAGCCCAGGGAGAACACTGAAGCTTTCTTT. Translated, it gives CASSYQPRENTEAFF.